These 28 T cell receptor beta chains were sequenced from one sample in a study of blood T cell repertoires in COVID-19. The table came from immunoSEQ multiplex PCR; TCRdb's copy has only in-frame clones and leaves some out. The sample shows about 170,000 clones, 89% of them seen only once. The sample was PBMCs or T cells enriched from blood (not recorded which). These receptors were taken from a woman aged 18-30 years who had recovered from COVID-19.

This chain connects TRBV5-4 to TRBJ2-7; 7 bases map to TRBD1. The CDR3 is 15 amino acids. Germline lookup yields CDR1 SGHNT and CDR2 YYREEE (reference sequence). The V segment lost 4 bases and the J segment 3 bases; nucleotides outside the gene matches: 10. CDR3 sequence reads: CASSRRQGQIYEQYF. In nucleotides, the CDR3 is TGTGCCAGCAGCCGTAGACAGGGACAAATCTACGAGCAGTACTTC. The entire variable domain, with the rest obtained from reference TRBV5-4 and TRBJ2-7, is as follows: ETGVTQSPTHLIKTRGQQVTLRCSSQSGHNTVSWYQQALGQGPQFIFQYYREEENGRGNFPPRFSGLQFPNYSSELNVNALELDDSALYLCASSRRQGQIYEQYFGPGTRLTVT.

The rearrangement uses TRBV10-1 and TRBJ2-7, with D maybe TRBD1 (5 bases). V lost 3 bases and J 6 bases, leaving 6 bases between the germline ends. CDR3 size: 11 residues. CDR1 and CDR2 (germline): WNHNN, SYGVQD (reference sequence). The CDR3 region is CASSERGEQYF. CDR3 in DNA: TGCGCCAGCAGTGAAAGGGGCGAGCAGTACTTC.

The J gene is TRBJ1-5, the V gene TRBV6-1; 7 bases align to TRBD1. Losses at the gene ends were 2 bases for V and 2 bases for J; bases not matched to a gene: 6. CDR3 length: 16 residues. Per the germline V gene, CDR1 is MNHNS and CDR2 is SASEGT. CDR3 in DNA: TGTGCCAGCAGTGAATCTACAGGGGTAGGCAATCAGCCCCAGCATTTT. This translates into CASSESTGVGNQPQHF.

CDR3 region: CASSYAPSGNTIYF. The DNA for the CDR3 is TGTGCCAGCAGTTACGCGCCCTCTGGAAACACCATATATTTT. V usage is TRBV6-5 and J usage is TRBJ1-3; D not certain. With 2 bases removed from V and 0 bases from J, the gap between germline ends came to 5 bases. Germline CDR1 is MNHEY and CDR2 is SVGAGI. The CDR3 is made up of 14 amino acids.

The rearrangement uses TRBV6-5 and TRBJ2-7; D unclear. Trimming removed 5 bases at V and 0 bases at J, with 11 bases between. The CDR3 covers 14 residues. The germline V gene has CDR1 MNHEY and CDR2 SVGAGI. The CDR3 reads CASSSVRSSYEQYF. DNA of the CDR3: TGTGCCAGCAGTAGCGTGCGTAGCTCCTACGAGCAGTACTTC.

The chain couples TRBV6-6 to TRBJ2-7; TRBD1 matches at 10 bases. J lost 2 bases, V lost 7 bases, and 5 bases had no gene match. Germline CDR1 reads MNHNY; CDR2 reads SVGAGI (reference sequence). The CDR3 length is 14 residues. CDR3 region: CASKPGTGAYEQYF. For the CDR3, the DNA is TGTGCCAGCAAACCCGGGACAGGGGCCTACGAGCAGTACTTC.

The CDR3 DNA reads TGTGCCAGCCGTACAGGGGGCTATGGCTACACCTTC. It codes for CASRTGGYGYTF. The V call is TRBV28, the J call TRBJ1-2; 8 bases map to TRBD1. Trimming took 8 bases from V and 4 from J; bases not matched to a gene: 3. Looked up from germline, CDR1 is MDHEN and CDR2 is SYDVKM. The CDR3 is made up of 12 amino acids.

The sample holds one count of this clone. The chain has TRBV28 and TRBJ2-1; D is unclear. The CDR3 spans 13 residues. The germline V gene encodes CDR1 MDHEN and CDR2 SYDVKM. Trimming removed 4 bases at V and 7 bases at J, with 11 bases between. CDR3 in amino acids: CASSSLYWNEQFF. DNA for the CDR3: TGTGCCAGCAGTTCCCTATATTGGAATGAGCAGTTCTTC.

V and J are TRBV27 and TRBJ2-7, with 10 bases lining up with TRBD1. The V gene's germline CDR1 is MNHEY and CDR2 SMNVEV (reference sequence). Losses at the gene ends were 8 bases for V and 2 bases for J; bases not matched to a gene: 3. The CDR3 contains 13 residues. As DNA, the CDR3 is TGTGCCAGCGCCGACAGGGGGCCCTACGAGCAGTACTTC. Protein: CASADRGPYEQYF.

V gene TRBV6-1 combines with J gene TRBJ1-4, with D possibly being TRBD1 (5 bases). Between the trimmed V and J ends, which lost 3 bases and 10 bases, there was a span of 21 bases. CDR1 is MNHNS, CDR2 SASEGT, per germline. This CDR3 is 16 amino acids long. The CDR3 region has the DNA TGTGCCAGCAGTGAGGTTTTGGGGGGACGAACGGCAAAACTGTTTTTT. Translated: CASSEVLGGRTAKLFF.

The V gene is TRBV19, the J gene TRBJ2-5, with TRBD1 matching 7 bases. V gave up 3 bases and J gave up 1 base; unmatched junction bases: 5. Germline V gene data show CDR1 as LNHDA and CDR2 as SQIVND (reference sequence). CDR3 length equals 15 residues. The CDR3 protein is CASSIATGTQETQYF. Written as DNA, the CDR3 is TGTGCCAGTAGTATCGCGACAGGGACCCAAGAGACCCAGTACTTC.

The genes are TRBV10-3 and TRBJ2-3, with 9 bases matching TRBD2. The germline V gene has CDR1 ENHRY and CDR2 SYGVKD. The ends lost 0 bases at V and 2 bases at J; junction bases unmatched: 3. The CDR3 has 16 residues. The CDR3 DNA is TGTGCCATCAGTGAGTCGCGCGGGGGGGTCACAGATACGCAGTATTTT. Residues: CAISESRGGVTDTQYF.

The rearrangement links TRBV20-1 to TRBJ1-4; the D gene is possibly TRBD1 (5 bases). This CDR3 region has 16 residues. V was shortened by 3 bases and J by 0 bases, with 14 bases between the two germline ends. Per the germline V gene, CDR1 is DFQATT and CDR2 is SNEGSKA (reference sequence). For the CDR3, the DNA is TGCAGTGCTAGTAAGACAGCCACAGCAACTAATGAAAAACTGTTTTTT. Translating it yields CSASKTATATNEKLFF.

The genes are TRBV20-1 and TRBJ2-1; D possibly corresponds to TRBD2 (5 bases). Trimming removed 4 bases at V and 8 bases at J, with 12 bases between. Germline V gene lookup returns CDR1 DFQATT and CDR2 SNEGSKA (reference sequence). This CDR3 contains 12 residues. In DNA form, the CDR3 reads TGCAGTGCTAATGAGGGAGCCCATGAGCAGTTCTTC. Amino acids: CSANEGAHEQFF.

CDR3 sequence reads: CASSQAAGDNEQFF. CDR3 coding DNA: TGTGCCAGCAGCCAAGCGGCGGGAGATAATGAGCAGTTCTTC. V is TRBV3-1 (or the pseudogene TRBV3-2) and J is TRBJ2-1; TRBD2 aligns across 7 bases. Trimming took 1 base from V and 7 from J; bases not matched to a gene: 4. The CDR3 covers 14 residues. The germline V gene has CDR1 LGHDT and CDR2 YNNKEL (reference sequence).

The chain combines TRBV2 with TRBJ2-5; D is perhaps TRBD2 (6 bases). Germline V gene lookup returns CDR1 SNHLY and CDR2 FYNNEI. V was pared by 6 bases and J by 3 bases, with 17 bases between. The CDR3 has 15 amino acids. For the CDR3, the DNA is TGTGCCAGCAGACGGAGGCCCGGGACTGAAGAGACCCAGTACTTC. Translation gives CASRRRPGTEETQYF. The full variable domain, its missing parts supplied by reference TRBV2 and TRBJ2-5, is EPEVTQTPSHQVTQMGQEVILRCVPISNHLYFYWYRQILGQKVEFLVSFYNNEISEKSEIFDDQFSVERPDGSNFTLKIRSTKLEDSAMYFCASRRRPGTEETQYFGPGTRLLVL.

The chain employs TRBV6-6 and TRBJ1-6; maybe TRBD1 (6 bases). The V gene lost 0 bases and the J gene lost 8 bases, with 11 bases spanning the gap. The CDR3 runs 15 residues. The germline V gene has CDR1 MNHNY and CDR2 SVGAGI (reference sequence). The chain's CDR3 is CASSYSDPGDSPLHF. The CDR3 bases are TGTGCCAGCAGTTACTCGGACCCAGGGGATTCACCCCTCCACTTT.

V usage is TRBV9 and J usage is TRBJ1-1; D is ambiguous. This CDR3 has 14 amino acids. V lost 3 bases, J lost 4 bases, and 13 bases lay in between. Germline V gene sequence: CDR1 SGDLS, CDR2 YYNGEE. The CDR3 protein is CASSADKLVTEAFF. CDR3 nucleotides: TGTGCCAGCAGCGCAGACAAGCTCGTCACTGAAGCTTTCTTT. The full variable domain, completed using reference TRBV9 and TRBJ1-1, is DSGVTQTPKHLITATGQRVTLRCSPRSGDLSVYWYQQSLDQGLQFLIQYYNGEERAKGNILERFSAQQFPDLHSELNLSSLELGDSALYFCASSADKLVTEAFFGQGTRLTVV.

Note on this clone: One end of the junction does not line up with germline, which may come from a read error. This chain connects TRBV3-1 (or the pseudogene TRBV3-2) to TRBJ2-7; D is possibly TRBD2 (5 bases). The CDR3 is 11 amino acids. Germline lookup yields CDR1 LGHDT and CDR2 YNNKEL (reference sequence). CDR3 nucleotides: TGTGCAAGCAAAGGGAGTAGCGAGCAGTACTTC. Its translation is CASKGSSEQYF.

The rearrangement uses TRBV2 and TRBJ2-7; TRBD1 agrees at 8 bases. The J segment lost 4 bases and the V segment lost 5 bases, leaving 16 bases of the junction unmatched. Germline V gene lookup returns CDR1 SNHLY and CDR2 FYNNEI. The CDR3 length is 17 residues. CDR3 coding DNA: TGTGCCAGCAGTCTCAGACAGGGGACCCCGTTGTGGTACGAGCAGTACTTC. It codes for CASSLRQGTPLWYEQYF.

This clone was counted between two and nine times. The chain uses TRBV27 and TRBJ1-5, with D unresolved. This CDR3 has 13 residues. Germline V gene lookup returns CDR1 MNHEY and CDR2 SMNVEV (reference sequence). The V gene lost 5 bases and the J gene lost 0 bases, with 5 bases spanning the gap. The CDR3 region has the DNA TGTGCCAGCAGTGCGTATAGCAATCAGCCCCAGCATTTT. Protein: CASSAYSNQPQHF.

This chain joins TRBV6-5 and TRBJ2-5, with 10 nucleotides matching TRBD2. With V trimmed by 6 bases and J by 3 bases, 7 bases remained unmatched. CDR3 length: 15 residues. The germline V gene has CDR1 MNHEY and CDR2 SVGAGI. As DNA, the CDR3 is TGTGCCAGCAGGCCACTAGCGGGGATTAAAGAGACCCAGTACTTC. This translates into CASRPLAGIKETQYF.

This clone was detected only once. J is TRBJ1-1 and V is TRBV27, with D possibly being TRBD1 (5 bases). Germline V gene lookup returns CDR1 MNHEY and CDR2 SMNVEV (reference sequence). Trimming removed 4 bases from V and 6 bases from J, with 9 bases in between. This CDR3 has 12 amino acids. This CDR3 is CASSSDRAEAFF. The DNA for the CDR3 is TGTGCCAGCAGTTCCGACAGAGCTGAAGCTTTCTTT.

The rearrangement uses TRBV28 and TRBJ2-7; no definite D call. The length of the CDR3 is 13 residues. The V and J ends lost 5 bases and 3 bases respectively, with 11 bases between them. The V gene's germline CDR1 is MDHEN and CDR2 SYDVKM. The CDR3 protein is CASSAPPGYEQYF. CDR3 coding DNA: TGTGCCAGCAGTGCGCCCCCGGGCTACGAGCAGTACTTC.

The CDR3 nucleotides are TGCAGTGCTAGAGAGGAGAGCGCCTACACCTTC. This codes for CSAREESAYTF. This chain joins TRBV20-1 and TRBJ1-2; D call uncertain. The V gene's germline CDR1 is DFQATT and CDR2 SNEGSKA (reference sequence). The CDR3 is made up of 11 amino acids. Between the trimmed V and J ends, which lost 0 bases and 10 bases, there was a span of 9 bases.

This chain links TRBV28 with TRBJ2-7; 9 bases align to TRBD1. Germline lookup yields CDR1 MDHEN and CDR2 SYDVKM. V lost 8 bases to trimming and J lost 2 bases; unmatched junction nucleotides: 7. The CDR3 sequence is 14 residues long. CDR3: CASFPGQGAYEQYF. CDR3 DNA: TGTGCCAGCTTTCCGGGACAGGGAGCCTACGAGCAGTACTTC.

The chain carries TRBV28 and TRBJ1-2; 10 nucleotides agree with TRBD1. The CDR3 totals 15 residues. Germline CDR1 reads MDHEN; CDR2 reads SYDVKM. With 7 bases clipped from V and 1 base from J, the junction kept 6 bases outside the gene matches. The CDR3 DNA reads TGTGCCAGCAAGGGGGGGGACAGGGGTAACTATGGCTACACCTTC. Translating gives CASKGGDRGNYGYTF.

The chain combines TRBV28 with TRBJ1-2; tentatively, D is TRBD1 (5 bases). Germline-derived CDR1 and CDR2 are MDHEN and SYDVKM. The V and J ends lost 1 base and 4 bases respectively, with 10 bases between them. The CDR3 has 14 residues. The CDR3 region has the DNA TGTGCCAGCAGTTTATCGGGGGGACCCTATGGCTACACCTTC. Translation gives CASSLSGGPYGYTF.